This T cell receptor (beta chain) was found in a study of T cells in localized non-small cell lung cancer. By share, this clone counts as large (0.1 to 1%). The protocol was immunoSEQ multiplex PCR, while the TCRdb copy is restricted to in-frame clones and leaves out a portion. The sample records under 2,500 clones, approximately 24% being singletons. Germline CDR1 reads LNHDA; CDR2 reads SQIVND (reference sequence). The CDR3 extends over 14 amino acids. J lost 0 bases, V lost 5 bases, and 3 bases had no gene match. The clonotype was recovered from a female donor with stage II lung adenocarcinoma. Material: normal lung tissue next to the tumor, obtained before any cancer treatment. The rearrangement uses TRBV19 and TRBJ1-2; 7 bases fit TRBD1. This chain's CDR3 is CASSPGQTNYGYTF. DNA for the CDR3: TGTGCCAGTAGTCCGGGACAGACTAACTATGGCTACACCTTC. Variable domain in full (rest from reference TRBV19 and TRBJ1-2): DGGITQSPKYLFRKEGQNVTLSCEQNLNHDAMYWYRQDPGQGLRLIYYSQIVNDFQKGDIAEGYSVSREKKESFPLTVTSAQKNPTAFYLCASSPGQTNYGYTFGSGTRLTVV.